This record looks at one TCR beta chain sequence and its context. This table comes from immunoSEQ multiplex PCR, and its TCRdb copy is limited to in-frame clones, with some not included. The sample carries roughly 120,000 clones, approximately 87% recorded once. The data are from a study of blood T cell repertoires in COVID-19. At the level of the study: The United States, Italy and Spain were the sources of the acute and convalescent COVID-19 samples. T cells, B-cell-depleted T cells, or PBMCs supplied cDNA or gDNA.

CDR1 SGHRS and CDR2 YFSETQ come from the germline V gene. The CDR3 contains 15 residues. Trimming shortened V by 4 bases and J by 3 bases, and 15 bases separated the two germline ends. The gene calls are TRBV5-1 and TRBJ2-3, with D possibly being TRBD2 (6 bases). This clonotype was obtained from a woman aged 50 to 60 with acute or convalescent COVID-19. Material for sequencing was peripheral blood. The CDR3 sequence: CASSTGTLRTDTQYF. DNA of the CDR3: TGCGCCAGCAGCACCGGGACTCTGAGGACAGATACGCAGTATTTT.